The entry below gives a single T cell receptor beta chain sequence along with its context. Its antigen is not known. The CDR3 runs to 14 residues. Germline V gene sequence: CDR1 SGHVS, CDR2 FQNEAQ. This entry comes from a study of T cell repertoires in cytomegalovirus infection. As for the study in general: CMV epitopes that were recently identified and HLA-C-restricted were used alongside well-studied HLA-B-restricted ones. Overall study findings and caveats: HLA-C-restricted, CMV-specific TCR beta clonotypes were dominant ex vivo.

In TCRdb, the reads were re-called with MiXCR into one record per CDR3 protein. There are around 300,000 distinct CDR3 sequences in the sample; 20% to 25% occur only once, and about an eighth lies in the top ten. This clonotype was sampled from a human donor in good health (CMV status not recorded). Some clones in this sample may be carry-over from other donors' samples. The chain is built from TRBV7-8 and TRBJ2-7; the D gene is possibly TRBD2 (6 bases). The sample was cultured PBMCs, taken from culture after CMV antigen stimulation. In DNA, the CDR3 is TGTGCCAGCAGCTCGGGACTGGTCTACTACGAGCGGTACGTC. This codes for CASSSGLVYYERYV.